A selection of T cell receptor beta chains follows, all from one sample in a study of OX40 agonist ivuxolimab in advanced cancers. The assay was immunoSEQ multiplex PCR, and TCRdb's table has in-frame clones only and misses some. The table includes more than 75,000 clones, roughly four fifths detected once. This sample comprised CD4+ or CD8+ T cells sorted from blood, obtained in a trial of the OX40 agonist ivuxolimab. All receptors derive from an adult with an advanced solid tumor such as melanoma, head and neck, liver or kidney cancer. Each CDR3 is given with its conserved first and last residue. Fields, in order: V gene, D gene, J gene, CDR3 protein. The D gene is left open where the match is weak.

V: TRBV5-6; D: NA; J: TRBJ1-5; CDR3: CASSLVGQPQHF
V: TRBV29-1; D: NA; J: TRBJ2-1; CDR3: CSVADGKYNEQFF
V: TRBV10-1; D: TRBD2; J: TRBJ2-3; CDR3: CASPRDSGTDTQYF
V: TRBV6-4; D: NA; J: TRBJ2-4; CDR3: CASSGQRENIQYF
V: TRBV6-6; D: TRBD1; J: TRBJ2-7; CDR3: CASSQRGTGLNEQYF
V: TRBV5-4; D: NA; J: TRBJ2-3; CDR3: CASSLASSGSTDTQYF
V: TRBV5-1; D: TRBD1; J: TRBJ2-1; CDR3: CASSWTGGSYNEQFF
V: TRBV11-2; D: NA; J: TRBJ2-1; CDR3: CASSLRGVLSSYNEQFF
V: TRBV19; D: NA; J: TRBJ1-2; CDR3: CASSITRQPNYGYTF
V: TRBV11-3; D: TRBD2; J: TRBJ2-2; CDR3: CASGEGLAGNMAGELFF
V: TRBV7-2; D: NA; J: TRBJ2-3; CDR3: CASSTGFSTDTQYF
V: TRBV6-1; D: TRBD1; J: TRBJ2-4; CDR3: CASSEGLTGVENIQYF
V: TRBV4-3; D: NA; J: TRBJ2-4; CDR3: CASSQRLGVGNIQYF
V: TRBV28; D: NA; J: TRBJ1-6; CDR3: CASTPRGGNSPLHF
V: TRBV29-1; D: TRBD2; J: TRBJ2-7; CDR3: CSVREDEQYF
V: TRBV13; D: TRBD2; J: TRBJ2-1; CDR3: CASSSRTSGRVYNEQFF
V: TRBV28; D: NA; J: TRBJ1-1; CDR3: CASRRQPNTEAFF
V: TRBV28; D: NA; J: TRBJ1-1; CDR3: CASSLAGSTEAFF
V: TRBV9; D: NA; J: TRBJ1-1; CDR3: CASSSRGGGMTEAFF
V: TRBV7-9; D: NA; J: TRBJ1-4; CDR3: CASSAGIRSANEKLFF
V: TRBV7-9; D: NA; J: TRBJ2-1; CDR3: CASSLVGGGNNEQFF
V: TRBV9; D: NA; J: TRBJ2-2; CDR3: CASSAGRLNTGELFF
V: TRBV10-3; D: NA; J: TRBJ2-7; CDR3: CAISGRASKTYEQYF
V: TRBV5-1; D: TRBD1; J: TRBJ1-2; CDR3: CASSLGTVEGYTF
V: TRBV27; D: NA; J: TRBJ1-4; CDR3: CASSLFGGRAEKLFF
V: TRBV7-9; D: TRBD1; J: TRBJ2-7; CDR3: CASSLTGDYEQYF
V: TRBV5-4; D: NA; J: TRBJ2-3; CDR3: CASSLGGGSTDTQYF
V: TRBV19; D: NA; J: TRBJ2-7; CDR3: CASSITPGPNTEQYF
V: TRBV7-9; D: NA; J: TRBJ2-3; CDR3: CASSGVGSSTDTQYF
V: TRBV5-6; D: TRBD2; J: TRBJ2-2; CDR3: CASSLELAGITGELFF
V: TRBV14; D: TRBD2; J: TRBJ2-5; CDR3: CASSPIAGGSAQYF
V: TRBV7-8; D: NA; J: TRBJ1-4; CDR3: CASSLAAGILGPNEKLFF
V: TRBV29-1; D: NA; J: TRBJ1-5; CDR3: CSVGSGRNQPQHF
V: TRBV7-2; D: TRBD2; J: TRBJ2-5; CDR3: CASSFVLAGAETQYF
V: TRBV27; D: NA; J: TRBJ2-1; CDR3: CASSPGRYNEQFF
V: TRBV6-1; D: NA; J: TRBJ2-1; CDR3: CASRNQRSEQFF
V: TRBV7-8; D: TRBD1; J: TRBJ1-1; CDR3: CASSPPGQGHTEAFF
V: TRBV28; D: NA; J: TRBJ1-1; CDR3: CASRTPDTEAFF
V: TRBV4-1; D: NA; J: TRBJ1-2; CDR3: CASSHQQGFYGYTF
V: TRBV7-9; D: TRBD1; J: TRBJ1-4; CDR3: CASTDRGQVEKLFF
V: TRBV5-1; D: NA; J: TRBJ1-1; CDR3: CASSLTAGSTMAGAFF
V: TRBV7-8; D: NA; J: TRBJ1-2; CDR3: CASSLAHGVNYGYTF
V: TRBV7-9; D: NA; J: TRBJ1-2; CDR3: CASSLAGLLNYGYTF
V: TRBV4-3; D: TRBD1; J: TRBJ2-1; CDR3: CASSQSSPHQDRAQEQFF
V: TRBV6-5; D: TRBD1; J: TRBJ2-5; CDR3: CASRTDRGQRETQYF
V: TRBV2; D: NA; J: TRBJ1-2; CDR3: CASSLKTVTYGYTF
V: TRBV28; D: NA; J: TRBJ1-5; CDR3: CASQFRGNQPQHF
V: TRBV7-8; D: NA; J: TRBJ2-5; CDR3: CASSHRVNTGTQYF
V: TRBV18; D: NA; J: TRBJ1-1; CDR3: CASSPQKEVRPEAFF
V: TRBV28; D: TRBD1; J: TRBJ1-2; CDR3: CASSLRDREVYGYTF
V: TRBV2; D: NA; J: TRBJ1-6; CDR3: CASRMSAGHNSPLHF
V: TRBV5-4; D: NA; J: TRBJ2-7; CDR3: CASSLDSSHYEQYF
V: TRBV11-2; D: NA; J: TRBJ2-5; CDR3: CASSPGLQETQYF
V: TRBV28; D: NA; J: TRBJ2-3; CDR3: CASAPTYTDTQYF
V: TRBV7-2; D: TRBD1; J: TRBJ2-7; CDR3: CASSRGTGIYEQYF
V: TRBV7-3; D: NA; J: TRBJ2-1; CDR3: CASSLEGLADEQFF
V: TRBV6-1; D: NA; J: TRBJ1-2; CDR3: CASSEVATMGYTF